The 22 T cell receptor beta chains given below trace back to one sample, sequenced in a study of cytotoxic CD8 clonotypes in ibrutinib-treated CLL. Assay: immunoSEQ multiplex PCR; the TCRdb copy retains only in-frame clones and omits some. Here the sample spans hundreds of thousands of clones, approximately 75% being singletons. The sample consisted of PBMCs, taken after 12 months of ibrutinib treatment. Every receptor here comes from a human donor with chronic lymphocytic leukemia.

The chain employs TRBV5-1 and TRBJ2-2, with TRBD2 matching 7 bases. The CDR3 loop spans 16 amino acids. Trimming cost V 3 bases and J 4 bases; bases outside gene matches: 9. Germline V gene sequence: CDR1 SGHRS, CDR2 YFSETQ. CDR3 DNA sequence: TGCGCCAGCAGCTCCCAAGGGGTAGCGGGCACCGGGGAGCTGTTTTTT. As protein: CASSSQGVAGTGELFF. Drawing the rest from reference TRBV5-1 and TRBJ2-2, the complete variable domain is KAGVTQTPRYLIKTRGQQVTLSCSPISGHRSVSWYQQTPGQGLQFLFEYFSETQRNKGNFPGRFSGRQFSNSRSEMNVSTLELGDSALYLCASSSQGVAGTGELFFGEGSRLTVL.

This clone turned up a few times. Within the sample, other DNA sequences also encode this same CDR3. The CDR3 region is CATSRDLETQYF. In nucleotides, the CDR3 is TGTGCCACCAGCAGAGATCTCGAGACCCAGTACTTC. This chain uses TRBV15 with TRBJ2-5; no reliable D call. This CDR3 spans 12 amino acids. Germline V gene lookup returns CDR1 LNHNV and CDR2 YYDKDF (reference sequence). With 0 bases removed from V and 5 bases from J, the gap between germline ends came to 4 bases.

This clone appeared a few times. The CDR3 DNA reads as TGTGCCAGCAGTGAAGTAGGCGACCCCAGGAACAATGAGCAGTTCTTC. Amino acids: CASSEVGDPRNNEQFF. The genes are TRBV25-1 and TRBJ2-1; D gene uncertain. V was clipped by 2 bases and J by 5 bases, with 16 bases between them. CDR1 is MGHDK and CDR2 is SYGVNS in the germline V gene. This CDR3 contains 16 residues.

The gene calls are TRBV6-5 and TRBJ1-2; D unresolved. This CDR3 has 13 residues. V was cut by 7 bases and J by 6 bases, with 15 bases left in between. Looked up from germline, CDR1 is MNHEY and CDR2 is SVGAGI. In DNA form, the CDR3 reads TGTGCCAGCATTTTAGGGAGAGTTAATGGCTACACCTTC. Translating it yields CASILGRVNGYTF.

The CDR3 here is CATSRGVGSTEAFF. CDR3 coding DNA: TGTGCCACCAGCAGAGGAGTGGGGAGCACTGAAGCTTTCTTT. This chain connects TRBV15 to TRBJ1-1, with D uncertain. Per germline, CDR1 LNHNV and CDR2 YYDKDF (reference sequence). The CDR3 runs 14 residues. V lost 1 base to trimming and J lost 4 bases, with 10 bases between them.

The genes are TRBV21-1 and TRBJ2-7; TRBD1 was called by the table and not checked on the DNA. TRBV21-1 is a listed pseudogene. The CDR3 extends over 15 amino acids. DNA for the CDR3: TGTGCCAGCAGGCCCGGGACAGGGGACTCCTACGAGCAGTACTTC. This sequence encodes CASRPGTGDSYEQYF.

This clone was recorded only once. This chain links TRBV27 with TRBJ1-3, with a tentative D call TRBD1 (5 bases). This CDR3 contains 15 residues. Deletions cut 1 base from V and 2 bases from J, with 9 bases between. CDR1 is MNHEY, CDR2 SMNVEV, per germline (reference sequence). The CDR3 DNA reads as TGTGCCAGCAGTTTATTTTGGGGCCCTGGAAACACCATATATTTT. The encoded protein is CASSLFWGPGNTIYF.

This clone showed up just once. The gene calls are TRBV14 and TRBJ1-2; 7 bases agree with TRBD1. CDR3 length: 13 residues. With V trimmed by 1 base and J by 7 bases, 3 bases remained unmatched. From germline, CDR1 is SGHDN and CDR2 FVKESK. The CDR3 here is CASSQGTGFGYTF. In DNA, the CDR3 is TGTGCCAGCAGCCAAGGGACAGGCTTTGGCTACACCTTC.

The rearrangement joins TRBV2 to TRBJ2-2; possible D gene TRBD1, 6 bases. Trimming pared 9 bases from V and 3 bases from J, leaving 14 bases between. Germline assignment: CDR1 SNHLY and CDR2 FYNNEI. The CDR3 has 14 amino acids. The CDR3 DNA is TGTGCCAGGGGGGCCCAGTTTGACACCGGGGAGCTGTTTTTT. Amino acids: CARGAQFDTGELFF.

The rearrangement joins TRBV5-6 to TRBJ1-2; 8 nucleotides match TRBD1. The CDR3 is made up of 19 amino acids. CDR1 and CDR2 from the germline V gene are SGHDT and YYEEEE. V shed 5 bases, J shed 5 bases, and the junction held 23 bases outside the gene matches. The CDR3 nucleotides read TGTGCCAGCAGACCCACCGCCGGGACAGGCCACAGCGTGGGTTATGGCTACACCTTC. Its protein product is CASRPTAGTGHSVGYGYTF. Drawing the rest from reference TRBV5-6 and TRBJ1-2, the complete variable domain is DAGVTQSPTHLIKTRGQQVTLRCSPKSGHDTVSWYQQALGQGPQFIFQYYEEEERQRGNFPDRFSGHQFPNYSSELNVNALLLGDSALYLCASRPTAGTGHSVGYGYTFGSGTRLTVV.

J is TRBJ2-7 and V is TRBV11-3; tentatively, D is TRBD1 (5 bases). Trimming pared 1 base from V and 2 bases from J, leaving 12 bases between. Germline V CDR1 and CDR2: SGHNT, YENEEA. The CDR3 length is 15 residues. The DNA of the CDR3 is TGTGCCAGCAGCTTAGGGCCAGGGAAAACCTACGAGCAGTACTTC. Its translation: CASSLGPGKTYEQYF.

This clone turned up a few times. V usage is TRBV4-1 and J usage is TRBJ2-7; D remains unclear. CDR3 length: 17 amino acids. The V end was cut by 3 bases, the J end by 6 bases, with 24 bases between. Germline V gene data show CDR1 as MGHRA and CDR2 as YSYEKL. The CDR3 reads CASSHRPREPGRFEQYF. CDR3 coding DNA: TGCGCCAGCAGCCACCGCCCTCGTGAGCCAGGTCGGTTCGAGCAGTACTTC.

This chain connects TRBV7-8 to TRBJ1-6, with D possibly being TRBD1 (5 bases). Looked up from germline, CDR1 is SGHVS and CDR2 is FQNEAQ. Trimming pared 5 bases from V and 8 bases from J, leaving 22 bases between. CDR3 length equals 17 residues. CDR3 loop: CASSLYRDSLGDSPLHF. CDR3 coding DNA: TGTGCCAGCAGCCTTTACCGGGACTCCTTAGGGGATTCACCCCTCCACTTT.

J is TRBJ2-4 and V is TRBV6-1; 9 nucleotides align to TRBD1. This CDR3 has 14 amino acids. V was clipped by 1 base and J by 5 bases; unmatched bases: 0. Germline V gene sequence: CDR1 MNHNS, CDR2 SASEGT. The CDR3 region has the DNA TGTGCCAGCAGTGAAGGACAGGGGGAAAACATTCAGTACTTC. It yields the protein CASSEGQGENIQYF.

The chain uses TRBV6-1 and TRBJ2-7; no definite D call. V dropped 3 bases and J dropped 1 base, with 7 bases sitting between them. The CDR3 spans 13 residues. Germline V CDR1 and CDR2: MNHNS, SASEGT. The CDR3 DNA sequence: TGTGCCAGCAGTGATAGGGTTTCCTACGAGCAGTACTTC. This codes for CASSDRVSYEQYF.

V gene TRBV11-3 combines with J gene TRBJ1-1, with 8 bases lining up with TRBD1. The germline V gene encodes CDR1 SGHNT and CDR2 YENEEA. CDR3 size: 14 residues. Trimming removed 1 base from V and 4 bases from J; junction bases left unmatched: 2. CDR3 loop: CASSLGQGTTEAFF. In nucleotides, the CDR3 is TGTGCCAGCAGCTTAGGACAGGGGACCACTGAAGCTTTCTTT.

This clone was detected only a few times. The chain has TRBV5-5 and TRBJ2-7, with 11 bases aligning to TRBD2. With 4 bases clipped from V and 4 bases from J, the junction kept 13 bases outside the gene matches. The V gene's germline CDR1 is SGHKS and CDR2 YYEKEE (reference sequence). The CDR3 extends over 17 amino acids. DNA for the CDR3: TGTGCCAGCAGCCTCGGACAACTAGCGGGGGTCAGGTACGAGCAGTACTTC. This encodes CASSLGQLAGVRYEQYF.

The chain is built from TRBV7-8 and TRBJ1-2; D remains unclear. Trimming took off 3 bases at V and 4 bases at J, with 15 bases between the two ends. CDR1 and CDR2 from the germline V gene are SGHVS and FQNEAQ. This CDR3 region has 15 residues. CDR3 in DNA: TGTGCCAGCAGCTTGACGGCGGCGGGCTTCTATGGCTACACCTTC. It is translated as CASSLTAAGFYGYTF.

This chain joins TRBV9 and TRBJ2-2, with 7 bases fitting TRBD2. Germline lookup yields CDR1 SGDLS and CDR2 YYNGEE. There are 15 residues in the CDR3. V was clipped by 0 bases and J by 7 bases; unmatched bases: 6. CDR3 DNA: TGTGCCAGCAGCGTAGGCGGGAGAACGGGCGGGGAGCTGTTTTTT. Residues: CASSVGGRTGGELFF.

This clone showed up just once. The chain is built from TRBV19 and TRBJ1-2, with D tentatively TRBD1 (6 bases). The V gene's germline CDR1 is LNHDA and CDR2 SQIVND (reference sequence). V lost 5 bases, J lost 0 bases, and 16 bases lay in between. This CDR3 contains 16 residues. CDR3 in amino acids: CASSSQDRRPNYGYTF. In DNA, the CDR3 is TGTGCCAGTAGTTCCCAGGACAGACGCCCTAACTATGGCTACACCTTC.

The chain couples TRBV7-9 to TRBJ1-1; no reliable D call. V was trimmed by 7 bases and J by 2 bases, leaving 8 bases between them. The germline V gene encodes CDR1 SEHNR and CDR2 FQNEAQ (reference sequence). The length of the CDR3 is 12 residues. The CDR3 here is CASNWFNTEAFF. CDR3 DNA: TGTGCCAGCAACTGGTTTAACACTGAAGCTTTCTTT.

The chain uses TRBV25-1 and TRBJ2-7; TRBD1 aligns across 8 bases. The length of the CDR3 is 13 residues. Germline assignment: CDR1 MGHDK and CDR2 SYGVNS. The J segment lost 4 bases and the V segment lost 3 bases, leaving 2 bases of the junction unmatched. Here the CDR3 DNA reads TGTGCCAGCAGTGACAGGGGGCGTTACGAGCAGTACTTC. This encodes CASSDRGRYEQYF.